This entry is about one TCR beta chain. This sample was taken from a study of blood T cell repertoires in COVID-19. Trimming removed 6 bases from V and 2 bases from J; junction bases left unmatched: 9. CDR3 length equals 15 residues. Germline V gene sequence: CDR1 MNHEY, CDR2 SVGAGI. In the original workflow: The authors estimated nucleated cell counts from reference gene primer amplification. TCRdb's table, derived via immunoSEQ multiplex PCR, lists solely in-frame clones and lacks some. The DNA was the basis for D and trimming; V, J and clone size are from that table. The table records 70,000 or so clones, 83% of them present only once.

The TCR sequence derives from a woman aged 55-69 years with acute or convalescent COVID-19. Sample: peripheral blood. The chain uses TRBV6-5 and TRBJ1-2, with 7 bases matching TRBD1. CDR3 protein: CASSLTGVANYGYTF. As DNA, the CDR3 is TGTGCCAGCAGCCTCACAGGGGTTGCCAACTATGGCTACACCTTC.